The next 7 T cell receptor beta chains were all read from a single sample in a study of blood T cell repertoires in COVID-19. Only in-frame clones appear in the TCRdb table, and some are missing; sequencing was by immunoSEQ multiplex PCR. The table shows about 220,000 clones, with approximately 83% occurring only once. The sequenced sample consisted of peripheral blood. These TCRs come from a woman aged 60 to 75 with acute or convalescent COVID-19.

This rearrangement joins TRBV7-9 to TRBJ1-1; D gene unclear. The CDR3 is made up of 12 amino acids. Germline-derived CDR1 and CDR2 are SEHNR and FQNEAQ (reference sequence). Between the trimmed V and J ends, which lost 2 bases and 11 bases, there was a span of 12 bases. The CDR3 reads CASSLREVQAFF. As DNA, the CDR3 is TGTGCCAGCAGCTTACGGGAGGTACAGGCTTTCTTT.

A single count supports this clone. This rearrangement joins TRBV30 to TRBJ1-4; no clear D gene. Trimming stripped 3 bases from V and 5 bases from J, with 7 bases between. CDR3 size: 12 residues. Germline values: CDR1 GTSNPN, CDR2 SVGIG (reference sequence). The CDR3 DNA is TGTGCCTGGAGCGGTAGAAATGAAAAACTGTTTTTT. Amino acids: CAWSGRNEKLFF.

The chain uses TRBV18 and TRBJ2-4; TRBD1 agrees at 8 bases. Per germline, CDR1 KGHSH and CDR2 LQKENI. The CDR3 has 15 residues. After removal of 3 bases from V and 7 bases from J, the junction contained 8 bases not matched to a gene. DNA for the CDR3: TGTGCCAGCTCACCCCCGACAGGGGAGCGTAACATTCAGTACTTC. This gives the protein CASSPPTGERNIQYF.

V gene TRBV19 combines with J gene TRBJ2-7, with D maybe TRBD1 (5 bases). Germline CDR1 reads LNHDA; CDR2 reads SQIVND (reference sequence). The V and J ends lost 5 bases and 3 bases respectively, with 11 bases between them. The CDR3 is 13 residues long. CDR3 residues: CASSGASIYEQYF. The DNA for the CDR3 is TGTGCCAGTAGTGGGGCGTCTATCTACGAGCAGTACTTC.

The V gene is TRBV28, the J gene TRBJ2-2, with 9 bases matching TRBD1. V lost 5 bases to trimming and J lost 2 bases; unmatched junction nucleotides: 6. CDR1 MDHEN and CDR2 SYDVKM come from the germline V gene. The CDR3 consists of 16 residues. CDR3 coding DNA: TGTGCCAGCAGTGATCCGGGACAGGGCAACACCGGGGAGCTGTTTTTT. This gives the protein CASSDPGQGNTGELFF.

V gene TRBV5-1 combines with J gene TRBJ2-1; TRBD2 agrees at 7 bases. Trimming took 0 bases from V and 2 from J; bases not matched to a gene: 2. The CDR3 spans 15 residues. Germline V lookup: CDR1 SGHRS, CDR2 YFSETQ. This chain's CDR3 is CASSLGLAAYNEQFF. In DNA form, the CDR3 reads TGCGCCAGCAGCTTGGGCCTAGCGGCCTACAATGAGCAGTTCTTC.

This chain connects TRBV7-2 to TRBJ1-5; perhaps TRBD1 as D (5 bases). Germline CDR1 reads SGHTA; CDR2 reads FQGNSA. Trimming removed 3 bases at V and 9 bases at J, with 18 bases between. The CDR3 covers 15 residues. The CDR3 loop reads CASSFSTGPVWPQHF. For the CDR3, the DNA is TGTGCCAGCAGCTTTTCCACAGGACCGGTTTGGCCCCAGCATTTT.